This T cell receptor beta chain originates from a study of T cells in Graves' hyperthyroidism and ophthalmopathy. This clonotype was seen ten or more times. RNA transcripts gave rise to amplified TCR beta CDR3 regions. In the first-round RT-PCR of the TCR CDR3, the HTBI primer set was used. MiXCR, run by TCRdb on the multiplex PCR reads, gives a single entry per CDR3 protein. The sample gives a few hundred thousand distinct CDR3 sequences, about 18% of which show up once; 3.5% to 4% is in the top ten. There are 12 residues in the CDR3. Trimming stripped 6 bases from V and 6 bases from J, with 11 bases between.

The clonotype originates from a woman between 18 and 29 years old with Graves' hyperthyroidism. V is TRBV12-3 or TRBV12-4 and J is TRBJ1-2; the D gene is possibly TRBD1 (6 bases). The sequenced sample was blood. The CDR3 region is CASSKDRNGYTF. The CDR3 DNA is TGTGCCAGCAGCAAGGACAGAAATGGCTACACCTTC.